The 10 T cell receptor beta chains below were found in one sample sequenced in a study of identical twins (dated by TCRdb to about 2016). Library prep was done by 5' RACE. These reads were obtained on an Illumina HiSeq 2000. TCRdb ran its own pipeline on the public reads, namely fastp trimming at Q25 and MiXCR clone calling, and kept in-frame beta chains. Every CDR3 protein is listed once, alongside the most common genes and DNA of its rows. Present in this sample are some 570,000 distinct CDR3 sequences, around 24% of which were seen just once. Approximately 0.5% of the sample is taken by the ten largest. This sample also belongs to another study, concerning yellow fever vaccine responses in identical twins.

Material for sequencing was CD4+ T cells sorted from blood. These TCRs come from a woman aged 18 to 35 in good health.

The rearrangement links TRBV5-6 to TRBJ2-5; TRBD1 is a possible D gene (6 bases). Trimming took 4 bases from V and 5 from J, leaving 18 bases between them. The CDR3 has 15 residues. From germline, CDR1 is SGHDT and CDR2 YYEEEE. The CDR3 sequence: CASSPGQSEGETQYF. As DNA, the CDR3 is TGTGCCAGCAGCCCCGGACAGTCCGAGGGGGAGACCCAGTACTTC.

The chain combines TRBV3-1 with TRBJ1-1; D ambiguous. This CDR3 region has 14 residues. Trimming stripped 5 bases from V and 3 bases from J, with 13 bases between. Germline CDR1 is LGHDT and CDR2 is YNNKEL (reference sequence). CDR3 loop: CASSTVTRDTEAFF. The CDR3 DNA reads as TGTGCCAGCAGCACAGTGACTAGAGACACTGAAGCTTTCTTT.

This clonotype was counted a few times. J is TRBJ2-1 and V is TRBV7-8; 10 bases map to TRBD2. This CDR3 region has 16 residues. The germline CDR1 and CDR2 sequences are SGHVS and FQNEAQ. Germline trimming cut 5 bases from V and 4 bases from J; bases unmatched to any gene: 8. The CDR3 spells CASSPKLAGVYNEQFF. CDR3 in DNA: TGTGCCAGCAGCCCTAAGCTAGCGGGAGTGTACAATGAGCAGTTCTTC. Looking up the rest from reference TRBV7-8 and TRBJ2-1 gives the full variable domain: GAGVSQSPRYKVAKRGQDVALRCDPISGHVSLFWYQQALGQGPEFLTYFQNEAQLDKSGLPSDRFFAERPEGSVSTLKIQRTQQEDSAVYLCASSPKLAGVYNEQFFGPGTRLTVL.

The rearrangement joins TRBV6-1 to TRBJ1-2; D possibly corresponds to TRBD1 (6 bases). Germline V lookup: CDR1 MNHNS, CDR2 SASEGT. V lost 7 bases to trimming and J lost 8 bases, with 11 bases between them. The CDR3 sequence is 11 residues long. DNA of the CDR3: TGTGCCAGCACAGGGGTATTCGGCTACACCTTC. Amino acid sequence: CASTGVFGYTF.

The chain is built from TRBV7-2 and TRBJ1-6; D is uncertain. The CDR3 totals 15 residues. Trimming left V 5 bases short and J 4 bases short, with 12 bases between. Germline CDR1 SGHTA, CDR2 FQGNSA. For the CDR3, the DNA is TGTGCCAGCAGCCCCGCTGAGGGTTATAATTCACCCCTCCACTTT. Protein product: CASSPAEGYNSPLHF. Full variable domain (remainder filled in from reference TRBV7-2 and TRBJ1-6): GAGVSQSPSNKVTEKGKDVELRCDPISGHTALYWYRQSLGQGLEFLIYFQGNSAPDKSGLPSDRFSAERTGGSVSTLTIQRTQQEDSAVYLCASSPAEGYNSPLHFGNGTRLTVT.

This clonotype was observed a few times. The chain employs TRBV29-1 and TRBJ2-2; 11 bases agree with TRBD2. This CDR3 spans 17 amino acids. Germline CDR1 SQVTM, CDR2 ANQGSEA. With V trimmed by 5 bases and J by 11 bases, 19 bases remained unmatched. The CDR3 sequence is CSVCSPVLAGGREELFF. As DNA, the CDR3 is TGCAGCGTTTGTAGCCCTGTGTTAGCGGGAGGGCGGGAAGAGCTGTTTTTT.

The chain employs TRBV2 and TRBJ2-7; TRBD2 matches at 8 bases. The junction had 7 bases not matched to a gene; V was cut back by 7 bases and J by 2 bases. The V gene's germline CDR1 is SNHLY and CDR2 FYNNEI. The CDR3 totals 14 residues. The CDR3 region is CASNREGPTYEQYF. DNA for the CDR3: TGTGCCAGCAATCGGGAGGGCCCTACCTACGAGCAGTACTTC.

There are many counts of this clonotype. This chain uses TRBV12-3 or TRBV12-4 with TRBJ2-2; D may be TRBD2 (5 bases). The CDR3 runs to 12 residues. V lost 6 bases, J lost 11 bases, and 13 bases lay in between. The CDR3 DNA reads TGTGCCAGCAGCTTCACTAGAGCTGAGCTGTTTTTT. This gives the protein CASSFTRAELFF.

The J gene is TRBJ1-3, the V gene TRBV7-2; D is unresolved. Trimming removed 5 bases from V and 0 bases from J, with 8 bases in between. From germline, CDR1 is SGHTA and CDR2 FQGNSA. The CDR3 contains 14 residues. The chain's CDR3 is CASSPRVSGNTIYF. As DNA, the CDR3 is TGTGCCAGCAGCCCTCGAGTCTCTGGAAACACCATATATTTT.

The CDR3 loop is CAIGKSGETQYF. The CDR3 nucleotides are TGTGCCATCGGGAAGTCAGGGGAGACCCAGTACTTC. The V and J genes are TRBV10-3 and TRBJ2-5; the D gene is possibly TRBD1 (5 bases). The length of the CDR3 is 12 residues. The V gene lost 8 bases and the J gene lost 5 bases, with 12 bases spanning the gap. Per the germline V gene, CDR1 is ENHRY and CDR2 is SYGVKD.